Each of the 15 T cell receptor beta chains below was sequenced from the same sample in a study of sequential checkpoint blockade in melanoma. Method: immunoSEQ multiplex PCR; TCRdb's copy keeps in-frame clones and lacks some. Among roughly 17,000 clones listed, around 73% were seen once. Specified treatment: randomized to nivolumab then ipilimumab (arm A) or the reverse (arm B). This sample comprised CD8+ T cells sorted from blood (inferred from file names), obtained from a patient given nivolumab and ipilimumab in sequence. These receptors came from a human donor with melanoma.

In its sample, this clone is medium-sized. The rearrangement links TRBV6-6 to TRBJ1-2; no definite D call. Germline V CDR1 and CDR2: MNHNY, SVGAGI (reference sequence). The CDR3 has 15 residues. Trimming shortened V by 5 bases and J by 4 bases, and 17 bases separated the two germline ends. CDR3 nucleotides: TGTGCCAGCAGTCAAGCCGCGAGGGAGGGCTATGGCTACACCTTC. Translated, it gives CASSQAAREGYGYTF.

The gene calls are TRBV7-2 and TRBJ1-2; 10 bases are shared with TRBD1. This CDR3 region has 14 residues. V gave up 4 bases and J gave up 4 bases; unmatched junction bases: 3. The germline V gene has CDR1 SGHTA and CDR2 FQGNSA. The CDR3 here is CASSSGQGVYGYTF. CDR3 nucleotide sequence: TGTGCCAGCAGCTCAGGACAGGGGGTCTATGGCTACACCTTC. The whole variable domain, remainder taken from reference TRBV7-2 and TRBJ1-2, is GAGVSQSPSNKVTEKGKDVELRCDPISGHTALYWYRQSLGQGLEFLIYFQGNSAPDKSGLPSDRFSAERTGGSVSTLTIQRTQQEDSAVYLCASSSGQGVYGYTFGSGTRLTVV.

V is TRBV19 and J is TRBJ1-1; D remains ambiguous. Per germline, CDR1 LNHDA and CDR2 SQIVND (reference sequence). This CDR3 region has 15 residues. V lost 5 bases to trimming and J lost 1 base, with 14 bases between them. The DNA for the CDR3 is TGTGCCAGTAGTTACTCCTCCAACGGGAACACTGAAGCTTTCTTT. This codes for CASSYSSNGNTEAFF.

As DNA, the CDR3 is TGTGCCAGCAGCGTCTACGGCCAGATAGCGGGAGGGCCGCGCACCGGGGAGCTGTTTTTT. It yields the protein CASSVYGQIAGGPRTGELFF. The chain employs TRBV9 and TRBJ2-2; 11 bases are shared with TRBD2. Looked up from germline, CDR1 is SGDLS and CDR2 is YYNGEE. The junction had 16 bases not matched to a gene; V was cut back by 2 bases and J by 4 bases. This CDR3 is 20 amino acids long.

The chain employs TRBV6-1 and TRBJ2-7; D perhaps matches TRBD1 (6 bases). Deletions cut 7 bases from V and 3 bases from J, with 19 bases between. The CDR3 has 15 residues. Germline CDR1 reads MNHNS; CDR2 reads SASEGT. CDR3 nucleotides: TGTGCCAGCACCTCCGGTGACAGGAGAAACTACGAGCAGTACTTC. It encodes CASTSGDRRNYEQYF.

V is TRBV7-9 and J is TRBJ2-6; 9 nucleotides match TRBD1. The CDR3 loop spans 18 amino acids. The V gene's germline CDR1 is SEHNR and CDR2 FQNEAQ (reference sequence). J was trimmed by 0 bases and V by 4 bases; bases with no gene match: 7. Here the CDR3 reads CASSYTGGLSSGANVLTF. In nucleotides, the CDR3 is TGTGCCAGCAGCTATACAGGGGGCTTGAGCTCTGGGGCCAACGTCCTGACTTTC.

J is TRBJ1-2 and V is TRBV10-3; D is possibly TRBD1 (6 bases). The CDR3 length is 12 residues. V shed 10 bases and J shed 5 bases, with 14 bases lying between them. CDR1 ENHRY and CDR2 SYGVKD come from the germline V gene. As DNA, the CDR3 is TGTGCCACTACTGAGACAGGTTATGGCTACACCTTC. It encodes CATTETGYGYTF.

This clone came up a few times. The CDR3 DNA reads as TGTGCCAGTAAACCAGTTAGCAATCAGCCCCAGCATTTT. It specifies CASKPVSNQPQHF. The chain carries TRBV19 and TRBJ1-5; D gene ambiguous. This CDR3 spans 13 amino acids. The V gene lost 7 bases and the J gene lost 0 bases, with 7 bases spanning the gap. Looked up from germline, CDR1 is LNHDA and CDR2 is SQIVND (reference sequence).

This chain links TRBV27 with TRBJ2-2; a weak D match, TRBD1 (5 bases). The CDR3 is 16 amino acids. Germline CDR1 MNHEY, CDR2 SMNVEV (reference sequence). The V end was cut by 5 bases, the J end by 5 bases, with 18 bases between. The CDR3 protein is CASSPIRVLGTGELFF. The CDR3 DNA sequence: TGTGCCAGCAGTCCCATCAGGGTGTTAGGAACCGGGGAGCTGTTTTTT.

The genes are TRBV4-2 and TRBJ2-7; D remains ambiguous. Germline V gene sequence: CDR1 LGHNA, CDR2 YNFKEQ. Trimming removed 5 bases at V and 3 bases at J, with 8 bases between. The CDR3 spans 12 residues. CDR3 coding DNA: TGTGCCAGCAGCTTTTCAGACTACGAGCAGTACTTC. Residues: CASSFSDYEQYF.

The chain couples TRBV7-9 to TRBJ1-1, with D perhaps matching TRBD1 (5 bases). This CDR3 has 14 amino acids. V was clipped by 2 bases and J by 5 bases, with 12 bases between them. Germline V CDR1 and CDR2: SEHNR, FQNEAQ (reference sequence). The CDR3 sequence is CASSLIGKGTEAFF. In DNA form, the CDR3 reads TGTGCCAGCAGCTTAATTGGGAAGGGGACTGAAGCTTTCTTT.

This clone was recorded a few times. V gene TRBV7-2 combines with J gene TRBJ1-2; D might be TRBD1 (5 bases). Trimming removed 5 bases from V and 4 bases from J, with 17 bases in between. The CDR3 has 15 residues. From germline, CDR1 is SGHTA and CDR2 FQGNSA. The CDR3 DNA is TGTGCCAGCAGCCCCGGAGGCGGGGCGGCCTATGGCTACACCTTC. Amino acid sequence: CASSPGGGAAYGYTF.

The chain is built from TRBV9 and TRBJ2-1, with D perhaps TRBD2 (6 bases). The germline V gene has CDR1 SGDLS and CDR2 YYNGEE. Deletions cut 3 bases from V and 7 bases from J, with 17 bases between. The CDR3 spans 15 residues. The CDR3 DNA is TGTGCCAGCAGCGATGGGGACTCCTCTGGGAATGAGCAGTTCTTC. Translating it yields CASSDGDSSGNEQFF. Supplemented by reference TRBV9 and TRBJ2-1, the full variable domain reads DSGVTQTPKHLITATGQRVTLRCSPRSGDLSVYWYQQSLDQGLQFLIQYYNGEERAKGNILERFSAQQFPDLHSELNLSSLELGDSALYFCASSDGDSSGNEQFFGPGTRLTVL.

The gene calls are TRBV12-5 and TRBJ1-2; a weak D match, TRBD1 (6 bases). The CDR3 runs to 15 residues. Germline V gene sequence: CDR1 LGHNT, CDR2 FRNRAP. Trimming pared 3 bases from V and 7 bases from J, leaving 18 bases between. The CDR3 DNA follows: TGTGCTAGTGGTTTTTATCCGGACAGTGGGGGTGGCTACACCTTC. Its protein product is CASGFYPDSGGGYTF.

The genes are TRBV19 and TRBJ1-1; the D gene is possibly TRBD1 (5 bases). Germline lookup yields CDR1 LNHDA and CDR2 SQIVND (reference sequence). The CDR3 extends over 15 amino acids. The V gene lost 5 bases and the J gene lost 1 base, with 14 bases spanning the gap. The CDR3 here is CASSSYRISNTEAFF. Here the CDR3 DNA reads TGTGCCAGTAGTTCTTACAGGATCTCGAACACTGAAGCTTTCTTT.